The rows below give T cell receptor beta chains drawn from one sample of a study of monozygotic twins with inflammatory bowel disease. From its re-call of the 5' RACE reads, TCRdb lists each CDR3 protein once, without DNA. The table gives more than 300,000 distinct CDR3 sequences; the top ten clones make up 2.5% to 3% of it. Sequences were obtained from blood. These receptor sequences come from a human donor with ulcerative colitis or Crohn's disease, or a healthy co-twin of an affected twin (not recorded which). Each CDR3 is given with its conserved first and last residue.

J: TRBJ1-1; V: TRBV5-4; CDR3: CASSLFSDDEAFF
J: TRBJ2-3; V: TRBV12-3/TRBV12-4; CDR3: CASSLTWADTQYF
J: TRBJ2-4; V: TRBV7-2; CDR3: CASSLAEYPASSAKNIQYF
J: TRBJ2-7; V: TRBV11-2; CDR3: CASSPFASGAYEQYF
J: TRBJ2-7; V: TRBV29-1; CDR3: CSVVADRGTYEQYF
J: TRBJ2-1; V: TRBV6-1; CDR3: CASDLGVNYNEQFF
J: TRBJ1-5; V: TRBV6-1; CDR3: CASSPWDRYNQPQHF
J: TRBJ2-1; V: TRBV11-2; CDR3: CASSLRVGLAGDPANEQFF
J: TRBJ1-1; V: TRBV12-3/TRBV12-4; CDR3: CASSLLVNTEAFF
J: TRBJ1-2; V: TRBV7-2; CDR3: CASSRAGNYGYTF
J: TRBJ2-3; V: TRBV9; CDR3: CASSVGSVSTDTQYF
J: TRBJ1-1; V: TRBV2; CDR3: CASSPGTGLGNTEAFF
J: TRBJ1-3; V: TRBV3-1; CDR3: CASSPARVYSGNTIYF
J: TRBJ2-1; V: TRBV12-3/TRBV12-4; CDR3: CASSLWGGPNNEQFF
J: TRBJ2-5; V: TRBV12-3/TRBV12-4; CDR3: CASSLKDGLASETQYF
J: TRBJ2-1; V: TRBV19; CDR3: CASSIVTSNEQFF
J: TRBJ1-2; V: TRBV30; CDR3: CAWKKDSQNYGYTF
J: TRBJ2-7; V: TRBV4-1; CDR3: CASSQPEGLAFGEQYF
J: TRBJ1-1; V: TRBV24-1; CDR3: CATSDFFGEAFF
J: TRBJ1-5; V: TRBV5-1; CDR3: CASSRDINQPQHF
J: TRBJ2-7; V: TRBV19; CDR3: CASSPGTGHSYEQYF
J: TRBJ1-2; V: TRBV29-1; CDR3: CSVERASYGYTF
J: TRBJ2-7; V: TRBV7-2; CDR3: CASSPGLAGAVTYEQYF
J: TRBJ2-3; V: TRBV12-3/TRBV12-4; CDR3: CASSPGLAGGQRDTQYF
J: TRBJ2-7; V: TRBV7-2; CDR3: CASSLGRLAGAQQEQYF
J: TRBJ1-5; V: TRBV15; CDR3: CATSRDHQPQHF
J: TRBJ1-2; V: TRBV20-1; CDR3: CSANYRGSDYGYTF
J: TRBJ2-5; V: TRBV12-3/TRBV12-4; CDR3: CASSFSGGATETQYF
J: TRBJ2-7; V: TRBV9; CDR3: CASSPQTTAYEQYF
J: TRBJ1-4; V: TRBV12-3/TRBV12-4; CDR3: CASSLAAFQWTTRIPTNEKLSF
J: TRBJ2-7; V: TRBV29-1; CDR3: CSVEDSPYEQYF
J: TRBJ2-3; V: TRBV20-1; CDR3: CSAPHPIGLAGTGTDTQYF
J: TRBJ2-1; V: TRBV14; CDR3: CASSQDEGLVIPGGSYNEQFF
J: TRBJ1-2; V: TRBV20-1; CDR3: CGPRGIPNYGYTF
J: TRBJ2-2; V: TRBV5-1; CDR3: CASSGGHANTGELFF
J: TRBJ2-7; V: TRBV7-9; CDR3: CASTRGRSSYEQYF
J: TRBJ1-5; V: TRBV4-1; CDR3: CASSQGPGQGPYRNQPQHF
J: TRBJ2-2; V: TRBV6-2/TRBV6-3; CDR3: CASSHRDQVNTGELFF
J: TRBJ2-7; V: TRBV7-8; CDR3: CASSPPGQGSLREQYF
J: TRBJ2-7; V: TRBV5-1; CDR3: CASSVSRDRINYEQYF
J: TRBJ1-1; V: TRBV7-8; CDR3: CASSPGTGGPSEAFF
J: TRBJ2-7; V: TRBV27; CDR3: CASSLSIGGVSYEQYF
J: TRBJ1-5; V: TRBV12-3/TRBV12-4; CDR3: CASQDRNQPQHF
J: TRBJ2-3; V: TRBV5-1; CDR3: CASSPGLITDTQYF
J: TRBJ2-1; V: TRBV5-1; CDR3: CASSLDSGGYNEQFF
J: TRBJ1-3; V: TRBV5-1; CDR3: CASSLGNKWTRSGNTIYF
J: TRBJ2-3; V: TRBV2; CDR3: CASSGASGRDTQYF